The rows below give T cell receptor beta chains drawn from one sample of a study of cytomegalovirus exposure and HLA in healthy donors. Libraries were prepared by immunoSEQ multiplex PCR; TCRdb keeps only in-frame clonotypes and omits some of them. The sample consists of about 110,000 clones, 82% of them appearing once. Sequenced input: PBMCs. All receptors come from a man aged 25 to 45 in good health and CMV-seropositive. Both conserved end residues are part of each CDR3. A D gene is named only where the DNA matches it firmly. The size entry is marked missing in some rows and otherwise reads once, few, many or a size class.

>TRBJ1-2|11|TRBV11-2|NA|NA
CASSFAGGYTF
TGTGCCAGCAGCTTTGCTGGCGGCTACACCTTC
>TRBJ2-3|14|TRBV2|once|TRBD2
CASSLAGSTDTQYF
TGTGCCAGCAGTTTAGCGGGGAGCACAGATACGCAGTATTTT
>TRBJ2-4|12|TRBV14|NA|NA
CASSQVGNIQYF
TGTGCCAGCAGCCAAGTCGGGAACATTCAGTACTTC
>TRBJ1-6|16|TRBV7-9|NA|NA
CASYPDGDLYNSPLHF
TGTGCCAGCTACCCCGACGGAGATCTCTATAATTCACCCCTCCACTTT
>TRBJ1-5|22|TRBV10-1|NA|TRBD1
CASSTFPSSGTGGRPRNQPQHF
TGCGCCAGCAGTACATTTCCTTCCTCCGGGACAGGGGGGCGTCCACGCAATCAGCCCCAGCATTTT
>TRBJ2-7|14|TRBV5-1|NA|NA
CASSLGQRSYEQYF
TGCGCCAGCAGCTTGGGGCAACGTTCCTACGAGCAGTACTTC
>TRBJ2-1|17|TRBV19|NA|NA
CASSIGGGFSSYNEQFF
TGTGCCAGTAGTATAGGTGGGGGCTTTAGCTCCTACAATGAGCAGTTCTTC
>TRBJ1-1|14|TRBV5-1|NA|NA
CASSFGQPITEAFF
TGCGCCAGCAGCTTTGGACAGCCTATCACTGAAGCTTTCTTT
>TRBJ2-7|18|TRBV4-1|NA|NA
CASSQVPLSTRNKEVQYF
TGCGCCAGCAGCCAAGTCCCTCTGTCCACCCGAAACAAGGAGGTCCAGTACTTC
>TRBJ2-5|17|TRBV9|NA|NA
CASSGKTEGVGSETQYF
TGTGCCAGCAGCGGAAAAACTGAGGGGGTCGGAAGCGAGACCCAGTACTTC
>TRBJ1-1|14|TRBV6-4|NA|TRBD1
CANPDRGPHTEAFF
TGTGCCAACCCAGACAGGGGGCCGCACACTGAAGCTTTCTTT
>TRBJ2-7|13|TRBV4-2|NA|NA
CASSLHRDYEQYF
TGTGCCAGCAGCCTTCATCGGGACTACGAGCAGTACTTC
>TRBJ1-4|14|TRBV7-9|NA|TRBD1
CASSPGTGGEKLFF
TGTGCCAGCAGCCCTGGGACAGGGGGGGAAAAACTGTTTTTT
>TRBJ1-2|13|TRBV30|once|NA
CAWKPEFGRGYTF
TGTGCCTGGAAGCCTGAGTTTGGTCGTGGCTACACCTTC
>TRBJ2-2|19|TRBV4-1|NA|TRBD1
CASSQVGGRGRWKTGELFF
TGCGCCAGCAGCCAAGTAGGGGGCAGGGGGCGATGGAAAACCGGGGAGCTGTTTTTT
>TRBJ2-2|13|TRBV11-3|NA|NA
CASSLAGSGELFF
TGTGCCAGCAGCTTAGCCGGGTCCGGGGAGCTGTTTTTT
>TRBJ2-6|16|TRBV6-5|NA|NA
CASSYSTVSGANGLTF
TGTGCCAGCAGTTACTCAACAGTCTCTGGGGCCAACGGCCTGACTTTC
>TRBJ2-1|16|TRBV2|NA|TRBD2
CASMTLTSGAYNEQFF
TGTGCCAGCATGACGCTGACTAGCGGGGCATACAATGAGCAGTTCTTC
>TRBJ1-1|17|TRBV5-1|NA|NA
CASSPSRGILMNTEAFF
TGCGCCAGCAGCCCCTCCAGGGGAATCCTAATGAACACTGAAGCTTTCTTT
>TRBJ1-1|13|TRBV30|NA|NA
CAWSVLTDTEAFF
TGTGCCTGGAGTGTTTTGACAGACACTGAAGCTTTCTTT
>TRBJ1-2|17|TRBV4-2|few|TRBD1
CASSQDHAAGTGDGYTF
TGTGCCAGCAGCCAAGATCACGCAGCCGGGACAGGGGACGGCTACACCTTC
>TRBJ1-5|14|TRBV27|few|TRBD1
CASSGTGGGQPQHF
TGTGCCAGCAGTGGGACAGGGGGGGGTCAGCCCCAGCATTTT
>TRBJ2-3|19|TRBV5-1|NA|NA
CASGEGAGGSHLSTDTQYF
TGCGCCAGCGGAGAGGGGGCGGGGGGATCCCACCTTAGCACAGATACGCAGTATTTT
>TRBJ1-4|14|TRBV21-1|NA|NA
CASSKLGGEEKLFF
TGTGCCAGCAGCAAACTGGGCGGGGAAGAAAAACTGTTTTTT
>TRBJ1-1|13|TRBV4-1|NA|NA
CASRTALNTEAFF
TGCGCCAGCAGGACAGCACTGAACACTGAAGCTTTCTTT
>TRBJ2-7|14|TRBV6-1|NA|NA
CASSGRQVSYEQYF
TGTGCCAGCAGTGGCCGCCAGGTTTCCTACGAGCAGTACTTC
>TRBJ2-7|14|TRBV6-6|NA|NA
CASSSRDKTYEQYF
TGTGCCAGCTCATCTCGGGACAAAACCTACGAGCAGTACTTC
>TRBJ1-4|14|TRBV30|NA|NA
CAWSVGRVSEKLFF
TGTGCCTGGAGTGTCGGCAGGGTTAGTGAAAAACTGTTTTTT